The clone carrying this T cell receptor beta chain was observed a few times. The sample originates from a study of T-cell memory formation after mild COVID-19. TCRdb re-derived calls from the 5' RACE reads in MiXCR, one entry per CDR3 protein. In the table there are under 400,000 distinct CDR3 sequences, under 30% of which are singletons. Germline V gives CDR1 SGHRS, CDR2 YFSETQ. The CDR3 contains 13 residues. V lost 5 bases and J 4 bases, leaving 13 bases between the germline ends. This receptor was identified in an adult woman who had mild COVID-19 (a few samples of this study predate the infection). Cell type and time point are not known. The chain joins TRBV5-1 to TRBJ2-7; D is unclear. Sequencing input: PBMCs or a T cell subset sorted from them (not recorded which). CDR3 amino acids: CASRPQSAYEQYF. CDR3 in DNA: TGCGCCAGCAGACCCCAGTCGGCATACGAGCAGTACTTC.